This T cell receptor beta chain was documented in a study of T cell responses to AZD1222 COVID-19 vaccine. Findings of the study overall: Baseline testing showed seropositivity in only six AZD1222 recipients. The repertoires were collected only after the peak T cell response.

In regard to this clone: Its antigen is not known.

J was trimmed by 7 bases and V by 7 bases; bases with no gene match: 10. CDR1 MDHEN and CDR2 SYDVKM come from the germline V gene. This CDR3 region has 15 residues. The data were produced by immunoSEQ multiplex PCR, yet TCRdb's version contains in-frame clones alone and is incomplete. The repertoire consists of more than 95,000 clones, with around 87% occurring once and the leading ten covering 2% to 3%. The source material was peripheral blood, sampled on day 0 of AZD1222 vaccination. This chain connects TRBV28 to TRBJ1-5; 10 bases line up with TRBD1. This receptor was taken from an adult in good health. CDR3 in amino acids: CASTPAGQGQQPQHF. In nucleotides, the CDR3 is TGTGCCAGCACCCCAGCGGGACAGGGGCAACAGCCCCAGCATTTT.